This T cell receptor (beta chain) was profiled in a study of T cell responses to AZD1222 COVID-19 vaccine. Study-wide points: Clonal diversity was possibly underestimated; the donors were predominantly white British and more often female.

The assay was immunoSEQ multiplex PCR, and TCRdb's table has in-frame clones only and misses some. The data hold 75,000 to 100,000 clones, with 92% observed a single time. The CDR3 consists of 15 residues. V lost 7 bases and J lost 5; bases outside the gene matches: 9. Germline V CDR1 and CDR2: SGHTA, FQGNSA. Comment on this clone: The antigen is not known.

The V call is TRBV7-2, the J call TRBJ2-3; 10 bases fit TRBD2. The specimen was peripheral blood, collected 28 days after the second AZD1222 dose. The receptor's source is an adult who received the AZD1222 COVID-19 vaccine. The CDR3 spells CASKWSGGAGDTQYF. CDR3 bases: TGTGCCAGCAAATGGAGCGGGGGGGCCGGAGATACGCAGTATTTT.